This T cell receptor beta chain was documented in a study of CD8+ T cells in alopecia areata. Study as a whole: Oral tofacitinib (5 to 10 mg twice daily) was administered to treated patients.

Regarding treatment: oral pan-JAK inhibitor, 5-10 mg twice daily. Lesional scalp tissue (obtained by punch biopsy) and peripheral blood were collected from alopecia areata patients. It was cDNA, reverse transcribed from extracted RNA, that served as the sequencing template. Profiling relied on immunoSEQ multiplex PCR, and the TCRdb table lists in-frame clones only, not all of them. The sample carries 90,000 to 150,000 clones, 53% recorded once. Only a few counts were recorded for this clone. Its antigen is not identified. Study-wide results and caveats: Many expanded lesional clones stayed in scalp and blood while on tofacitinib. Higher clonality than in normal scalp was seen in lesional scalp, especially alopecia totalis/universalis.

The germline V and J ends were trimmed by 2 bases and 5 bases, with 10 bases remaining between them. Germline CDR1 reads SGHRS; CDR2 reads YFSETQ. CDR3 length: 13 amino acids. The sample was CD4+ T cells sorted from blood, taken at week 4, from a patient treated with tofacitinib. This chain connects TRBV5-1 to TRBJ2-5; D unclear. The receptor's source is a human donor with alopecia areata. The CDR3 region is CASSLGQSETQYF. CDR3 bases: TGCGCCAGCAGCTTAGGGCAGAGTGAGACCCAGTACTTC.